This T cell receptor (beta chain) was documented in a study of OX40 agonist ivuxolimab in advanced cancers. At the level of the whole study: Ivuxolimab was an agonistic, fully human IgG2 monoclonal antibody directed against OX40 (CD134), a costimulatory receptor. Intravenous ivuxolimab was administered to patients every 2 weeks at six dose levels: 0.01, 0.1, 0.3, 1.5, 3 and 10 mg/kg. Among the roughly 52 dose-escalation patients, some 19 had hepatocellular carcinoma, 15 melanoma, 9 renal cell carcinoma and 9 head and neck cancer. The dose-escalation cohort was roughly 80% male with a mean age of about 60 years, ranging from roughly 20 to 80. Patients were allowed to have had prior anti-PD-1, anti-PD-L1 or anti-CTLA-4 therapy, and approximately 39% of the dose-escalation patients had been treated with checkpoint inhibitors. Three dose-escalation patients achieved partial responses, one with hepatocellular carcinoma and two with cutaneous melanoma. Peripheral TCRbeta sequencing aimed to test whether ivuxolimab altered TCR sequence diversity and caused clonal T-cell expansion. The monotherapy dose-escalation portion (N of about 52 patients) of the phase I ivuxolimab trial is reported in the paper. Broader findings and caveats from the paper: In partial responders in the 0.1-3.0 mg/kg groups, normalized peripheral clonal expansion was found to be among the lowest, especially among CD8+ T cells. After ivuxolimab, more expanded clones were found on average in CD8+ T cells than in CD4+ T cells. Clonal expansion of both CD4+ and CD8+ blood T cells was observed from baseline to week 6 at doses 0.1 to 3.0 mg/kg. The antigen specificity of the clonally expanded peripheral T cells was not determined. Low levels of normalized T-cell clonal expansion were also seen in some patients who did not respond.

The CDR3, from cysteine to phenylalanine, totals 15 residues. This entry keeps only the CDR3 DNA: 45 bases, framed from base 1. From a lookup of the germline V gene (reference sequence), CDR1 and CDR2 are MNHNY and SVGAGI. The germline ends are 15 bases apart after V is trimmed by 5 bases and J by 4 bases. Notes on this clone: The clone's antigen remains unknown. Base quality data are lacking; no much larger clone is found one base away.

Genomic DNA was extracted from sorted cells for sequencing of the TCRbeta CDR3 region. The immunoSEQ Assay was used for sequencing of TCRbeta CDR3 regions. As stored in TCRdb, this immuneACCESS dataset retains in-frame rearrangements with V and J assigned. A fraction of the clones does not appear; measured against another copy, unresolved V genes explain less than half of the discrepancy, and the remainder lacks a known reason. The sample records tens of thousands of clones, about nine tenths of which are singletons. Around 0.31% of the sample belongs to the ten largest clones. The trial excluded patients who had a history of autoimmune disease or were on systemic immunosuppression. Peripheral blood for TCR sequencing was drawn from every dose cohort at baseline, at cycle 4 day 1 and at cycle 7 day 1. Samples were obtained from an open-label, multicenter, first-in-human phase I dose-escalation trial of ivuxolimab. Adults with locally advanced or metastatic head and neck squamous cell, hepatocellular, melanoma or renal cell carcinoma were enrolled in the trial. Before TCR sequencing, CD4+ T cells and CD8+ T cells from peripheral blood were sorted into separate populations.

This receptor was identified in an adult with an advanced solid tumor such as melanoma, head and neck, liver or kidney cancer. Rearrangement joined TRBV6-6 to TRBJ1-3; a tentative D match to TRBD1 spans 6 bases. The starting material was CD4+ or CD8+ T cells sorted from blood, obtained in a trial of the OX40 agonist ivuxolimab. Read as DNA, the sequence is TGTGCCAGCAGTGGTGTACAGGGAAACGGAAACACCATATATTTT. It specifies CASSGVQGNGNTIYF.